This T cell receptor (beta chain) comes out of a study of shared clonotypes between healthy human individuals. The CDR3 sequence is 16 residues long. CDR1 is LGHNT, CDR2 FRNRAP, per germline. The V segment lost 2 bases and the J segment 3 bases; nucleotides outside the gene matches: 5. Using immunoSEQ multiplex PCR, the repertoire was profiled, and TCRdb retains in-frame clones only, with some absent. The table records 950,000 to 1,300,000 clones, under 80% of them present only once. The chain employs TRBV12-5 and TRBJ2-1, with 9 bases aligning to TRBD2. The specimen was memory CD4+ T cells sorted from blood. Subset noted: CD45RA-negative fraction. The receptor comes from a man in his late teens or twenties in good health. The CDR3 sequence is CASGLTAGGLYNEQFF. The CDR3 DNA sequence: TGTGCTAGTGGTTTGACAGCGGGAGGACTCTACAATGAGCAGTTCTTC.